Listed here are 8 T cell receptor beta chains from one sample, sequenced in a study of cytomegalovirus exposure and HLA in healthy donors. Primers: 60 Vbeta forward and 13 Jbeta reverse. Profiling relied on immunoSEQ multiplex PCR, and the TCRdb table lists in-frame clones only, not all of them. The sample holds around 67,000 clones, 75% seen once. Material for sequencing was PBMCs. These receptors all come from a woman in her 30s in good health and CMV-seropositive.

This clone was observed once. The chain joins TRBV5-4 to TRBJ2-1, with a tentative D call TRBD2 (6 bases). Germline loops: CDR1 SGHNT, CDR2 YYREEE (reference sequence). V shed 5 bases and J shed 6 bases, with 21 bases lying between them. The CDR3 contains 16 residues. The CDR3 bases are TGTGCCAGCAGTCAAAACCCACGTGACGGGGGCAATGAGCAGTTCTTC. It codes for CASSQNPRDGGNEQFF.

This clone was counted between two and nine times. The chain has TRBV11-3 and TRBJ2-7, with 12 bases identical to TRBD2. Germline CDR1 and CDR2: SGHNT and YENEEA. V lost 5 bases, J lost 1 base, and 3 bases stayed unmatched. The CDR3 loop spans 15 amino acids. CDR3 region: CASSLAGGASYEQYF. The DNA of the CDR3 is TGTGCCAGCAGCCTAGCGGGAGGGGCATCCTACGAGCAGTACTTC.

The chain links TRBV27 to TRBJ2-7; D perhaps matches TRBD1 (5 bases). The CDR3 contains 14 residues. Germline CDR1 is MNHEY and CDR2 is SMNVEV (reference sequence). V lost 3 bases and J 3 bases, leaving 12 bases between the germline ends. CDR3 amino acids: CASSFRVRDYEQYF. The CDR3 DNA reads as TGTGCCAGCAGTTTCAGGGTTAGGGACTACGAGCAGTACTTC.

The chain links TRBV29-1 to TRBJ2-1, with D unclear. Trimming removed 3 bases from V and 6 bases from J, with 12 bases in between. CDR3 length: 13 amino acids. Per the germline V gene, CDR1 is SQVTM and CDR2 is ANQGSEA. The CDR3, as DNA: TGCAGCGTTGATTTTTCTAAAGTCAATGAGCAGTTCTTC. As protein: CSVDFSKVNEQFF.

As DNA, the CDR3 is TGTGCCAGCAGCCATCAGGGTACCGGGGAGCTGTTTTTT. It encodes CASSHQGTGELFF. The chain links TRBV5-4 to TRBJ2-2, with D tentatively TRBD1 (5 bases). This CDR3 has 13 residues. Germline CDR1 reads SGHNT; CDR2 reads YYREEE (reference sequence). The V end lost 4 bases, the J end lost 5 bases, and 9 bases lay between the germline ends.

The chain carries TRBV27 and TRBJ2-7; D is possibly TRBD2 (6 bases). V shed 7 bases and J shed 2 bases, with 21 bases lying between them. The germline CDR1 and CDR2 sequences are MNHEY and SMNVEV (reference sequence). The CDR3 runs to 16 residues. The CDR3 is CASTQRKGTSTYEQYF. Here the CDR3 DNA reads TGTGCCAGCACTCAGCGAAAGGGGACTTCAACCTACGAGCAGTACTTC.

The genes are TRBV28 and TRBJ2-1; 10 nucleotides align to TRBD1. The CDR3 runs to 15 residues. The germline V gene has CDR1 MDHEN and CDR2 SYDVKM. V shed 5 bases, J shed 8 bases, and the junction held 9 bases outside the gene matches. CDR3: CASSTSGQGMDEQFF. The CDR3 DNA reads TGTGCCAGCAGTACCTCGGGACAGGGGATGGATGAGCAGTTCTTC.

This clone was seen a few times. The chain combines TRBV7-9 with TRBJ1-1; D gene ambiguous. V dropped 0 bases and J dropped 0 bases, with 8 bases sitting between them. This CDR3 is 15 amino acids long. CDR1 and CDR2 from the germline V gene are SEHNR and FQNEAQ (reference sequence). The CDR3 spells CASSLATGMNTEAFF. The CDR3 region has the DNA TGTGCCAGCAGCTTAGCGACGGGTATGAACACTGAAGCTTTCTTT.